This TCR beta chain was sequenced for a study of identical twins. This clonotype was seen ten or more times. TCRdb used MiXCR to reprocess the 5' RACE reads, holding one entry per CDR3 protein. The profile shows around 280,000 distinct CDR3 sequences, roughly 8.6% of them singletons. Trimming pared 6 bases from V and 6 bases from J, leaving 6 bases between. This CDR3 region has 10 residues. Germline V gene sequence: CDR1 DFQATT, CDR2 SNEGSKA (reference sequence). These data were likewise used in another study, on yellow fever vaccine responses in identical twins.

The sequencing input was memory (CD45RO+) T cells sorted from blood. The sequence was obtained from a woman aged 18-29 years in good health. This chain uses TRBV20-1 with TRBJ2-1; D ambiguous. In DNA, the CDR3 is TGCAGTGCAAACAGCAATGAGCAGTTCTTC. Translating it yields CSANSNEQFF.